The table lists the clone carrying this T cell receptor beta chain with a few counts. The V gene's germline CDR1 is MGHRA and CDR2 YSYEKL. Trimming at V came to 3 bases and at J to 5 bases, leaving 10 bases not matched to a gene. The CDR3 runs to 15 residues. The record originates from a study of T-cell reconstitution after alpha-beta-depleted transplantation in children. Unique molecular identifiers were incorporated into the prepared TCRbeta library. One entry per CDR3 protein results from TCRdb running MiXCR on the PCR reads. The table shows 250,000 to 400,000 distinct CDR3 sequences, with around 25% occurring only once.

The TCR sequence derives from a male patient aged 10-17 years who had a stem cell transplant for acute lymphoblastic leukemia, so the T cells may come from the graft donor. The V gene is TRBV4-1, the J gene TRBJ2-7, with 7 bases lining up with TRBD1. The sequences come from PBMCs, mostly from graft donor cells, collected 180 days after TCRalphabeta/CD19-depleted stem cell transplant. CDR3 bases: TGCGCCAGCAGCCACCTGACAGGGTCGGTAAACGAGCAGTACTTC. Encoded protein: CASSHLTGSVNEQYF.